Each of the 18 T cell receptor beta chains below was sequenced from the same sample in a study of shared clonotypes between healthy human individuals. This table comes from immunoSEQ multiplex PCR, and its TCRdb copy is limited to in-frame clones, with some not included. The data contain about a million clones, less than 85% of them singletons. Sequenced material: memory CD4+ T cells sorted from blood. The sample's subset: CD45RA-negative fraction. These receptor sequences come from a young man in good health.

This sequence joins TRBV12-5 and TRBJ2-7; D may be TRBD2 (6 bases). Trimming pared 2 bases from V and 3 bases from J, leaving 17 bases between. The CDR3 loop spans 16 amino acids. Germline V lookup: CDR1 LGHNT, CDR2 FRNRAP. CDR3 protein: CASGLNPRLASYEQYF. In DNA form, the CDR3 reads TGTGCTAGTGGTTTGAATCCCCGGCTAGCGAGCTACGAGCAGTACTTC.

The CDR3 loop is CASSLETLTHGNEQFF. CDR3 nucleotides: TGTGCCAGCAGCTTAGAGACGCTAACCCACGGCAATGAGCAGTTCTTC. The V call is TRBV5-6, the J call TRBJ2-1; D ambiguous. V shed 2 bases and J shed 6 bases, with 18 bases lying between them. This CDR3 has 16 residues. Germline CDR1 and CDR2: SGHDT and YYEEEE.

The V gene is TRBV27, the J gene TRBJ2-6; D not certain. V dropped 7 bases and J dropped 2 bases, with 6 bases sitting between them. CDR3 length: 13 residues. Germline values: CDR1 MNHEY, CDR2 SMNVEV (reference sequence). The CDR3 spells CASTFTGANVLTF. The CDR3 nucleotides read TGTGCCAGCACCTTCACTGGGGCCAACGTCCTGACTTTC. The full variable domain, in which reference TRBV27 and TRBJ2-6 provide the parts outside the CDR3, is EAQVTQNPRYLITVTGKKLTVTCSQNMNHEYMSWYRQDPGLGLRQIYYSMNVEVTDKGDVPEGYKVSRKEKRNFPLILESPSPNQTSLYFCASTFTGANVLTFGAGSRLTVL.

V is TRBV10-1 and J is TRBJ2-3; 8 bases align to TRBD2. V gave up 2 bases and J gave up 2 bases; unmatched junction bases: 3. Germline CDR1 and CDR2: WNHNN and SYGVQD (reference sequence). The CDR3 contains 15 residues. CDR3 loop: CASSEAGGTTDTQYF. The CDR3 coding sequence is TGCGCCAGCAGTGAGGCGGGGGGTACCACAGATACGCAGTATTTT.

The chain links TRBV6-1 to TRBJ1-2, with TRBD1 matching 8 bases. Germline values: CDR1 MNHNS, CDR2 SASEGT. V was pared by 8 bases and J by 8 bases, with 7 bases of the junction left unmatched. The CDR3 has 12 residues. CDR3 nucleotides: TGTGCCAGCCCGGACAGGGTGAGGGGCTACACCTTC. It specifies CASPDRVRGYTF.

This clone was observed a few times. The chain has TRBV16 and TRBJ1-6; no firm D call. V was cut by 2 bases and J by 9 bases, with 11 bases left in between. The CDR3 loop spans 14 amino acids. CDR1 KGHSY and CDR2 FQNENV come from the germline V gene. CDR3 region: CASSQNVGSSPLHF. The CDR3 DNA reads TGTGCCAGCAGCCAAAACGTAGGGAGTTCACCCCTCCACTTT. Full variable domain (outside the CDR3, taken from reference TRBV16 and TRBJ1-6): GEEVAQTPKHLVRGEGQKAKLYCAPIKGHSYVFWYQQVLKNEFKFLISFQNENVFDETGMPKERFSAKCLPNSPCSLEIQATKLEDSAVYFCASSQNVGSSPLHFGNGTRLTVT.

This clone was seen just once. The chain uses TRBV28 and TRBJ1-5, with 8 bases lining up with TRBD1. The CDR3 covers 20 residues. Germline V lookup: CDR1 MDHEN, CDR2 SYDVKM. The V segment lost 6 bases and the J segment 2 bases; nucleotides outside the gene matches: 21. The CDR3: CASRLRLGAAQGVGNQPQHF. The CDR3 bases are TGTGCCAGCAGGCTTCGATTAGGGGCCGCACAGGGGGTGGGCAATCAGCCCCAGCATTTT. Full variable domain (rest looked up from reference TRBV28 and TRBJ1-5): DVKVTQSSRYLVKRTGEKVFLECVQDMDHENMFWYRQDPGLGLRLIYFSYDVKMKEKGDIPEGYSVSREKKERFSLILESASTNQTSMYLCASRLRLGAAQGVGNQPQHFGDGTRLSIL.

This chain connects TRBV18 to TRBJ1-1, with D maybe TRBD1 (6 bases). V lost 2 bases, J lost 4 bases, and 14 bases lay in between. The CDR3 has 15 residues. Germline V gene sequence: CDR1 KGHSH, CDR2 LQKENI. The CDR3 bases are TGTGCCAGCTCACCAAGGGGGGGTCAAAGCACTGAAGCTTTCTTT. Amino acids: CASSPRGGQSTEAFF.

Remarks on this clone: Distinct nucleotide sequences in the sample also encode this CDR3. The chain uses TRBV18 and TRBJ1-1; 7 bases map to TRBD1. The germline gives CDR1 KGHSH, CDR2 LQKENI. Trimming removed 3 bases from V and 1 base from J; junction bases left unmatched: 2. The CDR3 contains 14 residues. The CDR3 loop is CASSPGQTNTEAFF. In DNA form, the CDR3 reads TGTGCCAGCTCACCGGGACAGACGAACACTGAAGCTTTCTTT.

This clone was seen more than once but under ten times. A much larger clone differs by one base, so this may be a read error. The sample has other DNA sequences that encode this CDR3 too. The chain couples TRBV7-9 to TRBJ1-3; no firm D call. This CDR3 has 12 amino acids. Germline values: CDR1 SEHNR, CDR2 FQNEAQ (reference sequence). Trimming cost V 0 bases and J 4 bases, with 1 base left between them. DNA for the CDR3: TGTGCCAGCAGCTTAGCCGGAAACACCATATATTTT. Amino acid sequence: CASSLAGNTIYF. Together with reference TRBV7-9 and TRBJ1-3, the CDR3 gives the full variable domain: DTGVSQNPRHKITKRGQNVTFRCDPISEHNRLYWYRQTLGQGPEFLTYFQNEAQLEKSRLLSDRFSAERPKGSFSTLEIQRTEQGDSAMYLCASSLAGNTIYFGEGSWLTVV.

J is TRBJ2-3 and V is TRBV18; D is possibly TRBD2 (7 bases). CDR3 length: 16 amino acids. Germline V gene lookup returns CDR1 KGHSH and CDR2 LQKENI. The germline V and J ends were trimmed by 3 bases and 0 bases, with 13 bases remaining between them. CDR3 nucleotides: TGTGCCAGCTCACCCTTAGGGGGGGGGAGCACAGATACGCAGTATTTT. It codes for CASSPLGGGSTDTQYF.

The chain recombines TRBV5-8 with TRBJ2-1; 9 nucleotides match TRBD2. Per the germline V gene, CDR1 is SGHTS and CDR2 is YDEGEE. This CDR3 has 15 amino acids. Losses at the gene ends were 4 bases for V and 7 bases for J; bases not matched to a gene: 9. The CDR3 sequence: CASSPRVAGENEQFF. The CDR3 DNA is TGTGCCAGCAGCCCCAGGGTAGCGGGAGAGAATGAGCAGTTCTTC.

The V and J genes are TRBV5-6 and TRBJ1-3; D is undetermined. V was clipped by 0 bases and J by 3 bases, with 10 bases between them. CDR1 is SGHDT and CDR2 is YYEEEE in the germline V gene. The CDR3 runs to 15 residues. CDR3 in DNA: TGTGCCAGCAGCTTGGAGGAGGGCTATGGAAACACCATATATTTT. It yields the protein CASSLEEGYGNTIYF.

The chain carries TRBV11-3 and TRBJ2-1; D might be TRBD1 or TRBD2, each matching 6 bases. The CDR3 is 16 residues long. Germline lookup yields CDR1 SGHNT and CDR2 YENEEA. V gave up 5 bases and J gave up 3 bases, with 17 bases separating them. This CDR3 reads CASSRGEFLDYNEQFF. In DNA form, the CDR3 reads TGTGCCAGCAGCAGGGGGGAGTTCCTGGACTACAATGAGCAGTTCTTC.

V and J are TRBV18 and TRBJ2-5; no clear D gene. Germline assignment: CDR1 KGHSH and CDR2 LQKENI. The CDR3 is made up of 13 amino acids. Trimming removed 6 bases at V and 2 bases at J, with 10 bases between. DNA for the CDR3: TGTGCCAGCTCTTTCGGGCTACAAGAGACCCAGTACTTC. It yields the protein CASSFGLQETQYF.

This chain links TRBV14 with TRBJ2-6; D gene uncertain. There are 17 residues in the CDR3. Germline CDR1 is SGHDN and CDR2 is FVKESK. Trimming removed 4 bases at V and 0 bases at J, with 13 bases between. CDR3 DNA: TGTGCCAGCAGCCCCAAGGAAGGGTACTCTGGGGCCAACGTCCTGACTTTC. Protein: CASSPKEGYSGANVLTF.

This CDR3 reads CASSLASGANEKLFF. CDR3 DNA sequence: TGCGCCAGCAGCTTAGCTTCGGGGGCTAATGAAAAACTGTTTTTT. This chain joins TRBV5-1 and TRBJ1-4; possible D gene TRBD1, 5 bases. Germline values: CDR1 SGHRS, CDR2 YFSETQ. This CDR3 spans 15 amino acids. V gave up 2 bases and J gave up 3 bases, with 11 bases separating them.

The chain recombines TRBV4-1 with TRBJ1-2; D remains unclear. Per the germline V gene, CDR1 is MGHRA and CDR2 is YSYEKL. This CDR3 has 14 residues. V was shortened by 3 bases and J by 4 bases, with 12 bases between the two germline ends. CDR3 residues: CASSQQETLYGYTF. The CDR3 nucleotides are TGCGCCAGCAGCCAGCAGGAGACCCTCTATGGCTACACCTTC.